This entry lists 18 T cell receptor beta chains sequenced from one sample in a study of CXCR3-negative and CXCR3-positive naive CD8 T cells. Points from the study as a whole: CXCR3-expressing naive cells carried TRB CDR3s more hydrophobic than those of CXCR3-negative naive cells.

No antigen has been assigned to these receptors. The TRB libraries of cDNA were built by UMI-labeled 5' RACE. With the 5' RACE reads reprocessed, TCRdb shows one record per CDR3 protein and no DNA. The specimen's table records roughly 7,200 distinct CDR3 sequences. Material: naive CXCR3+ CD8+ T cells from blood. Subset denoted: CD45RO-CCR7+CD27+CD95- naive CD8+ T cells expressing CXCR3 (TNR3+). These receptors all come from a human donor in good health. Some clones in this sample may be carry-over from other donors' samples.

The chain couples TRBV28 to TRBJ2-5; the D gene TCRdb calls, TRBD1, cannot be checked with no DNA. The CDR3 is 14 amino acids. The V gene's germline CDR1 is MDHEN and CDR2 SYDVKM. CDR3 region: CASSVTGGQETQYF. Full variable domain (remainder filled in from reference TRBV28 and TRBJ2-5): DVKVTQSSRYLVKRTGEKVFLECVQDMDHENMFWYRQDPGLGLRLIYFSYDVKMKEKGDIPEGYSVSREKKERFSLILESASTNQTSMYLCASSVTGGQETQYFGPGTRLLVL.

J is TRBJ2-7 and V is TRBV13; the D call from TCRdb, TRBD1, cannot be confirmed without DNA. There are 13 residues in the CDR3. In germline, CDR1 is PRHDT, CDR2 FYEKMQ (reference sequence). CDR3 region: CASSRGRSYEQYF.

V and J are TRBV29-1 and TRBJ1-1; no DNA is available, so the TRBD1 call from TCRdb remains unchecked. The CDR3 covers 14 residues. Germline loops: CDR1 SQVTM, CDR2 ANQGSEA. CDR3 loop: CSVEFAGQNTEAFF. The full variable domain, rest sourced from reference TRBV29-1 and TRBJ1-1, is SAVISQKPSRDICQRGTSLTIQCQVDSQVTMMFWYRQQPGQSLTLIATANQGSEATYESGFVIDKFPISRPNLTFSTLTVSNMSPEDSSIYLCSVEFAGQNTEAFFGQGTRLTVV.

The rearrangement joins TRBV7-9 to TRBJ2-7; absent DNA, TCRdb's TRBD1 call cannot be checked. This CDR3 contains 14 residues. The germline CDR1 and CDR2 sequences are SEHNR and FQNEAQ (reference sequence). The CDR3 spells CASSLGQGAEEQYF.

This chain joins TRBV2 and TRBJ2-5; checking the TCRdb D call of TRBD1 is not possible without DNA. Germline-derived CDR1 and CDR2 are SNHLY and FYNNEI. The length of the CDR3 is 14 residues. The CDR3: CASKTGTNQETQYF.

V is TRBV21-1 and J is TRBJ1-6. TRBV21-1 has pseudogene status. The CDR3 is 13 amino acids. The CDR3 loop is CASSKADASPLHF.

This clonotype ranks as medium-sized in terms of frequency. The rearrangement joins TRBV29-1 to TRBJ2-6. CDR3 length: 13 amino acids. The germline gives CDR1 SQVTM, CDR2 ANQGSEA. CDR3 residues: CSAWDSGANVLTF.

The chain recombines TRBV29-1 with TRBJ1-1. The CDR3 consists of 12 residues. Germline assignment: CDR1 SQVTM and CDR2 ANQGSEA. The CDR3 reads CSVEGERTEAFF.

By frequency, this clonotype registers medium-sized. The chain is built from TRBV2 and TRBJ2-7; TCRdb's D call of TRBD1 is untestable without DNA. The CDR3 is 15 residues long. Germline CDR1 reads SNHLY; CDR2 reads FYNNEI. The CDR3 loop is CASTDPHLEAYEQYF.

The CDR3 here is CAISEQVNSYEQYF. The rearrangement uses TRBV10-3 and TRBJ2-7; no DNA is available, so the TRBD1 call from TCRdb remains unchecked. Per the germline V gene, CDR1 is ENHRY and CDR2 is SYGVKD. The CDR3 consists of 14 residues.

CDR3 loop: CASSEGRGGYQPQHF. The rearrangement links TRBV25-1 to TRBJ1-5; the D gene TCRdb calls, TRBD1, cannot be checked with no DNA. Germline CDR1 and CDR2: MGHDK and SYGVNS. The CDR3 runs 15 residues.

The gene calls are TRBV29-1 and TRBJ1-4; the TRBD1 assignment by TCRdb is unverifiable without DNA. CDR3 length equals 14 residues. CDR1 SQVTM and CDR2 ANQGSEA come from the germline V gene. CDR3 sequence reads: CSAEGWTGEEKLFF.

Its frequency marks this clonotype as medium-sized. The chain couples TRBV7-2 to TRBJ2-3; TCRdb calls TRBD1, which cannot be checked without DNA. The CDR3 totals 18 residues. Germline V gene data show CDR1 as SGHTA and CDR2 as FQGNSA. The CDR3 region is CASSLAGDRTRRLARQYF.

The chain has TRBV5-1 and TRBJ2-7; with no DNA, the TCRdb D assignment of TRBD2 cannot be verified. The CDR3 loop spans 16 amino acids. Germline lookup yields CDR1 SGHRS and CDR2 YFSETQ. CDR3 protein: CASSWTSGTSSYEQYF.

The chain uses TRBV2 and TRBJ2-3; as DNA is missing, the TRBD1 call by TCRdb cannot be tested. CDR3 length: 16 residues. Germline V gene lookup returns CDR1 SNHLY and CDR2 FYNNEI. CDR3: CASSEGGQGKTDTQYF.

Judged by frequency, this clonotype is medium-sized. The rearrangement links TRBV29-1 to TRBJ2-7. Germline lookup yields CDR1 SQVTM and CDR2 ANQGSEA. The CDR3 covers 13 residues. The CDR3 here is CSVTSGSFYEQYF.

The rearrangement uses TRBV7-6 and TRBJ2-7; as DNA is missing, the TRBD1 call by TCRdb cannot be tested. The germline V gene has CDR1 SGHVS and CDR2 FNYEAQ. The CDR3 is 15 residues long. The CDR3 here is CASSLRTTEAYEQYF.

This chain uses TRBV29-1 with TRBJ2-2; lacking DNA, the TRBD1 call made by TCRdb goes unchecked. Per the germline V gene, CDR1 is SQVTM and CDR2 is ANQGSEA. The CDR3 contains 12 residues. The CDR3: CSVYRPTGELFF.